This TCR beta chain came from a study of T cell responses to AZD1222 COVID-19 vaccine. Sequencing was performed with immunoSEQ multiplex PCR; in TCRdb, only in-frame clones are kept and a portion is missing. The sample has about 67,000 clones; about four fifths are singletons. Germline V gene data show CDR1 as SGDLS and CDR2 as YYNGEE. V lost 4 bases and J 0 bases, leaving 14 bases between the germline ends. This CDR3 contains 16 residues. Source: peripheral blood, taken 28 days after the second AZD1222 dose. V usage is TRBV9 and J usage is TRBJ1-3; D is unresolved. This TCR was sampled from an adult who received the AZD1222 COVID-19 vaccine. The CDR3 here is CASSPRSSSSGNTIYF. The CDR3 coding sequence is TGTGCCAGCAGCCCAAGATCCTCCTCCTCTGGAAACACCATATATTTT.